A single sample gave rise to the 20 T cell receptor beta chains below, sequenced in a study of cytomegalovirus exposure and HLA in healthy donors. This PCR relied on a set of 60 Vbeta primers and 13 Jbeta primers. Produced via immunoSEQ multiplex PCR; TCRdb's table is partial and in-frame only. The table lists roughly 120,000 clones, approximately 85% of them singletons, with 10% to 12% in the top ten. The specimen sequenced was PBMCs. Source of these receptors: a male donor in good health and CMV-seropositive.

The chain combines TRBV19 with TRBJ2-1; D unresolved. The CDR3 consists of 14 residues. Germline assignment: CDR1 LNHDA and CDR2 SQIVND (reference sequence). V lost 6 bases, J lost 4 bases, and 13 bases lay in between. Here the CDR3 DNA reads TGTGCCAGTAGGCCTCCCGTCGGTTACAATGAGCAGTTCTTC. Its protein is CASRPPVGYNEQFF.

V is TRBV7-2 and J is TRBJ2-7; D is possibly TRBD1 (6 bases). Trimming removed 1 base from V and 6 bases from J, with 13 bases in between. The germline V gene encodes CDR1 SGHTA and CDR2 FQGNSA. The CDR3 has 14 residues. The DNA of the CDR3 is TGTGCCAGCAGCTTAGGCCTAGAAGGGGGCGAGCAGTACTTC. Residues: CASSLGLEGGEQYF.

This rearrangement joins TRBV5-6 to TRBJ2-7; weak D call: TRBD1 (5 bases). The germline V and J ends were trimmed by 2 bases and 2 bases, with 11 bases remaining between them. CDR3 length: 14 residues. Germline CDR1 is SGHDT and CDR2 is YYEEEE. The CDR3 DNA reads as TGTGCCAGCAGCTTACAGGCTTCCCCCTACGAGCAGTACTTC. This encodes CASSLQASPYEQYF.

The chain is built from TRBV7-9 and TRBJ2-5; 7 bases are shared with TRBD2. With 5 bases clipped from V and 9 bases from J, the junction kept 6 bases outside the gene matches. CDR1 is SEHNR and CDR2 is FQNEAQ in the germline V gene (reference sequence). This CDR3 is 12 amino acids long. The CDR3 loop reads CASSGSGVSQYF. The CDR3 DNA reads as TGTGCCAGCAGCGGGAGCGGGGTGTCCCAGTACTTC. Full variable domain (remainder filled in from reference TRBV7-9 and TRBJ2-5): DTGVSQNPRHKITKRGQNVTFRCDPISEHNRLYWYRQTLGQGPEFLTYFQNEAQLEKSRLLSDRFSAERPKGSFSTLEIQRTEQGDSAMYLCASSGSGVSQYFGPGTRLLVL.

The genes are TRBV6-6 and TRBJ1-3; D is uncertain. The V gene's germline CDR1 is MNHNY and CDR2 SVGAGI (reference sequence). The CDR3 loop spans 15 amino acids. V shed 5 bases and J shed 2 bases, with 13 bases lying between them. The DNA for the CDR3 is TGTGCCAGCAGTACCACTTCCGGGGCTGGAAACACCATATATTTT. Its protein is CASSTTSGAGNTIYF.

The gene calls are TRBV30 and TRBJ2-1; the match to TRBD2 covers 9 bases. CDR3 size: 15 residues. V was pared by 4 bases and J by 3 bases, with 7 bases of the junction left unmatched. The V gene's germline CDR1 is GTSNPN and CDR2 SVGIG (reference sequence). The chain's CDR3 is CAWTLTSGYYNEQFF. The DNA of the CDR3 is TGTGCCTGGACTTTGACTAGCGGCTACTACAATGAGCAGTTCTTC.

Remarks on this clone: The junction and the germline gene differ at one end; a read error may be behind it. V and J are TRBV28 and TRBJ2-6; D is possibly TRBD2 (6 bases). This CDR3 has 16 amino acids. Looked up from germline, CDR1 is MDHEN and CDR2 is SYDVKM. DNA for the CDR3: TGTGCCAGCAGTCCCGGGACTTTCTCTGGGGCCAACGGCCTGACTTTC. As protein: CASSPGTFSGANGLTF.

The CDR3 DNA follows: TGTGCCAGCCCTGAGCCGGACACAACGCCTCTCACAGATACGCAGTATTTT. As protein: CASPEPDTTPLTDTQYF. The chain employs TRBV28 and TRBJ2-3, with D perhaps TRBD1 (5 bases). Between the trimmed V and J ends, which lost 8 bases and 2 bases, there was a span of 23 bases. The germline CDR1 and CDR2 sequences are MDHEN and SYDVKM. This CDR3 contains 17 residues.

V and J are TRBV5-1 and TRBJ2-1; D not certain. The V end was cut by 0 bases, the J end by 9 bases, with 7 bases between. This CDR3 is built from 12 residues. Germline V gene data show CDR1 as SGHRS and CDR2 as YFSETQ. CDR3 coding DNA: TGCGCCAGCAGCTTGGCCGTTAGTGAGCAGTTCTTC. It encodes CASSLAVSEQFF.

Points on this clone: Other DNA sequences in this specimen translate into the identical CDR3. V is TRBV7-2 and J is TRBJ2-3, with TRBD2 matching 7 bases. CDR1 SGHTA and CDR2 FQGNSA come from the germline V gene. The CDR3 runs to 16 residues. J was trimmed by 1 base and V by 1 base; bases with no gene match: 5. The CDR3 here is CASSLGASGGTDTQYF. The CDR3 coding sequence is TGTGCCAGCAGCTTAGGGGCTAGCGGCGGCACAGATACGCAGTATTTT.

V usage is TRBV13 and J usage is TRBJ2-7; TRBD2 matches at 8 bases. J was trimmed by 2 bases and V by 7 bases; bases with no gene match: 16. In germline, CDR1 is PRHDT, CDR2 FYEKMQ (reference sequence). The CDR3 has 17 residues. The CDR3 region has the DNA TGTGCCAGCACCCTTAGAATTTCGGGACTAGACACCTACGAGCAGTACTTC. It yields the protein CASTLRISGLDTYEQYF.

The V and J genes are TRBV9 and TRBJ2-7, with D tentatively TRBD1 (7 bases). Germline assignment: CDR1 SGDLS and CDR2 YYNGEE. The ends were cut back, 0 bases at V and 5 bases at J, with 15 bases in the middle. CDR3 length: 15 residues. CDR3 residues: CASSVVSEGADEQYF. CDR3 nucleotides: TGTGCCAGCAGCGTAGTTTCGGAGGGGGCCGACGAGCAGTACTTC.

J is TRBJ1-5 and V is TRBV6-7; no clear D. TRBV6-7 is treated as an ORF (open reading frame) with a function not yet certain. V lost 2 bases and J 3 bases, leaving 11 bases between the germline ends. The length of the CDR3 is 15 residues. This chain's CDR3 is CASSYTALDNQPQHF. The CDR3 DNA reads TGTGCCAGCAGTTACACAGCTTTAGACAATCAGCCCCAGCATTTT.

This sequence joins TRBV2 and TRBJ1-4; unclear D gene. The CDR3 loop spans 14 amino acids. The V end lost 7 bases, the J end lost 10 bases, and 19 bases lay between the germline ends. Germline-derived CDR1 and CDR2 are SNHLY and FYNNEI. In DNA form, the CDR3 reads TGTGCCAGCATAGAGGGTAGTGAAGGAGGAAAACTGTTTTTT. Its protein product is CASIEGSEGGKLFF.

Only one count was recorded for this clone. The V call is TRBV4-3, the J call TRBJ2-1, with a weak D call TRBD2 (6 bases). The germline V gene encodes CDR1 LGHNA and CDR2 YSLEER. This CDR3 has 17 residues. Trimming pared 0 bases from V and 7 bases from J, leaving 19 bases between. CDR3 in DNA: TGCGCCAGCAGCCAAGATTTTCGGGACTTTTCTAGGAATGAGCAGTTCTTC. Protein: CASSQDFRDFSRNEQFF.

The rearrangement uses TRBV7-2 and TRBJ2-3; TRBD2 agrees at 10 bases. V was clipped by 6 bases and J by 5 bases; unmatched bases: 8. Germline CDR1 SGHTA, CDR2 FQGNSA. The CDR3 has 15 residues. The DNA of the CDR3 is TGTGCCAGCAGTTCTAGCGGGAGCGTTGGAGATACGCAGTATTTT. Residues: CASSSSGSVGDTQYF. Using reference TRBV7-2 and TRBJ2-3 for the parts outside the CDR3, the full variable domain is GAGVSQSPSNKVTEKGKDVELRCDPISGHTALYWYRQSLGQGLEFLIYFQGNSAPDKSGLPSDRFSAERTGGSVSTLTIQRTQQEDSAVYLCASSSSGSVGDTQYFGPGTRLTVL.

The chain combines TRBV18 with TRBJ2-5, with 8 bases fitting TRBD1. This CDR3 is 19 amino acids long. Trimming removed 0 bases from V and 5 bases from J; junction bases left unmatched: 17. Germline V lookup: CDR1 KGHSH, CDR2 LQKENI. The CDR3 bases are TGTGCCAGCTCACCACCCCCGGACAGGGTGGGCGCCCCAAGGGAGACCCAGTACTTC. The encoded protein is CASSPPPDRVGAPRETQYF.

The chain is built from TRBV25-1 and TRBJ2-5; TRBD2 matches 8 bases. V shed 1 base, J shed 4 bases, and the junction held 11 bases outside the gene matches. From germline, CDR1 is MGHDK and CDR2 SYGVNS. This CDR3 has 17 residues. This CDR3 is CASSEWSPGRGGETQYF. The CDR3 bases are TGTGCCAGCAGTGAATGGTCGCCGGGACGGGGGGGAGAGACCCAGTACTTC.

About this clone itself: Other DNA variants within this sample encode the same CDR3. The J gene is TRBJ2-1, the V gene TRBV4-3; TRBD2 matches 7 bases. CDR1 is LGHNA, CDR2 YSLEER, per germline. With V trimmed by 1 base and J by 0 bases, 6 bases remained unmatched. This CDR3 is 17 amino acids long. CDR3: CASSQGNRGSSYNEQFF. CDR3 in DNA: TGCGCCAGCAGCCAAGGAAATCGCGGGAGCTCCTACAATGAGCAGTTCTTC.

The chain recombines TRBV5-1 with TRBJ2-7, with 8 positions matching TRBD2. From germline, CDR1 is SGHRS and CDR2 YFSETQ. CDR3 length: 15 residues. V lost 5 bases to trimming and J lost 4 bases; unmatched junction nucleotides: 11. In DNA form, the CDR3 reads TGCGCCAGCAGTGTTGCCTTAGCGGGATCATACGAGCAGTACTTC. Its translation: CASSVALAGSYEQYF.